Shown below are 17 T cell receptor beta chains from a single sample sequenced in a study of beta chain features in type 1 diabetes. Points from the study as a whole: Type 1 diabetes patients had moderately but significantly shorter TCRB CDR3s in all four CD4+ subsets.

Their cognate antigens are unknown. Sequenced material consisted of expressed TCRB transcripts (all of the isolated RNA was reverse transcribed). Sequencing was performed with immunoSEQ multiplex PCR; in TCRdb, only in-frame clones are kept and a portion is missing. This table has a few hundred thousand clones, roughly 14% appearing once. The sample taken for sequencing was naive CD4+ T cells from blood. Every receptor here comes from a man aged 25 to 40 with type 1 diabetes.

This clone was counted between two and nine times. The V and J genes are TRBV4-1 and TRBJ2-1, with 7 nucleotides matching TRBD2. Germline V lookup: CDR1 MGHRA, CDR2 YSYEKL. CDR3 length equals 15 residues. With V trimmed by 10 bases and J by 0 bases, 9 bases remained unmatched. For the CDR3, the DNA is TGCGCCACCAGTAGCGGGCCGAGCTCCTACAATGAGCAGTTCTTC. As protein: CATSSGPSSYNEQFF.

This clone has only a few counts. Sequence at one end of the junction differs from germline and may be a read error. The rearrangement links TRBV9 to TRBJ2-7; 9 bases align to TRBD1. Germline values: CDR1 SGDLS, CDR2 YYNGEE. The CDR3 has 13 residues. CDR3 DNA: TGTGCCAGCAGCGTAGGCGTCGGGGACAGGGCCGACTTC. This gives the protein CASSVGVGDRADF.

This chain links TRBV5-4 with TRBJ2-2; 15 bases align to TRBD2. V lost 4 bases to trimming and J lost 6 bases; unmatched junction nucleotides: 10. The germline V gene encodes CDR1 SGHNT and CDR2 YYREEE (reference sequence). This CDR3 contains 18 residues. The CDR3 DNA sequence: TGTGCCAGCAGCGGGGGACTAGCGGGGGGCCCCCGGGCCGGGGAGCTGTTTTTT. Its protein product is CASSGGLAGGPRAGELFF.

This clone was detected only a few times. J is TRBJ2-3 and V is TRBV7-9, with 7 positions matching TRBD1. This CDR3 comprises 16 residues. The V gene end was trimmed by 5 bases and the J gene end by 2 bases; junction bases not matched to a gene: 10. The V gene's germline CDR1 is SEHNR and CDR2 FQNEAQ (reference sequence). The CDR3 is CASSRSRDSFTDTQYF. Written as DNA, the CDR3 is TGTGCCAGCAGCCGTAGCCGGGACAGTTTCACAGATACGCAGTATTTT.

This clone has a handful of counts. V and J are TRBV18 and TRBJ2-3, with a tentative D call TRBD1 (5 bases). Trimming stripped 5 bases from V and 4 bases from J, with 10 bases between. CDR3 length: 13 amino acids. The germline gives CDR1 KGHSH, CDR2 LQKENI. Written as DNA, the CDR3 is TGTGCCAGCTCATTAGGGGTGGCAGATACGCAGTATTTT. Residues: CASSLGVADTQYF.

The chain has TRBV19 and TRBJ1-5; perhaps TRBD1 as D (6 bases). Trimming removed 0 bases from V and 0 bases from J, with 12 bases in between. There are 17 residues in the CDR3. CDR1 and CDR2 (germline): LNHDA, SQIVND (reference sequence). As DNA, the CDR3 is TGTGCCAGTAGTATAGAACGACAGGCCTTTAGCAATCAGCCCCAGCATTTT. Its translation: CASSIERQAFSNQPQHF.

The chain carries TRBV5-1 and TRBJ2-5; 7 nucleotides agree with TRBD2. From germline, CDR1 is SGHRS and CDR2 YFSETQ. V lost 0 bases, J lost 1 base, and 3 bases stayed unmatched. The CDR3 is 15 residues long. CDR3 region: CASSLGTSAQETQYF. DNA of the CDR3: TGCGCCAGCAGCTTGGGAACTAGCGCCCAAGAGACCCAGTACTTC.

This clone was counted only a few times. The CDR3 nucleotides are TGTGCCAGCAGCTTAGGACAGGCGCAAAACTATGGCTACACCTTC. This translates into CASSLGQAQNYGYTF. V is TRBV7-2 and J is TRBJ1-2; TRBD1 is a possible D gene (6 bases). Trimming pared 1 base from V and 2 bases from J, leaving 11 bases between. Germline-derived CDR1 and CDR2 are SGHTA and FQGNSA. The CDR3 contains 15 residues. Full variable domain (outside the CDR3, taken from reference TRBV7-2 and TRBJ1-2): GAGVSQSPSNKVTEKGKDVELRCDPISGHTALYWYRQSLGQGLEFLIYFQGNSAPDKSGLPSDRFSAERTGGSVSTLTIQRTQQEDSAVYLCASSLGQAQNYGYTFGSGTRLTVV.

This clone has only a few counts. The chain has TRBV12-5 and TRBJ2-1, with 9 bases identical to TRBD2. CDR1 is LGHNT and CDR2 is FRNRAP in the germline V gene. The CDR3 is 17 amino acids. The V gene end was trimmed by 2 bases and the J gene end by 8 bases; junction bases not matched to a gene: 13. CDR3 sequence (DNA): TGTGCTAGTGGTTTGAGCCCTGACGGCGGGGGGGCCCATGAGCAGTTCTTC. Translation: CASGLSPDGGGAHEQFF.

This clone was counted between two and nine times. This chain links TRBV7-6 with TRBJ2-5; perhaps TRBD2 as D (6 bases). From germline, CDR1 is SGHVS and CDR2 FNYEAQ. The CDR3 is 16 residues long. V lost 3 bases to trimming and J lost 5 bases, with 19 bases between them. The CDR3 sequence is CASSFPLGGGRETQYF. In nucleotides, the CDR3 is TGTGCCAGCAGCTTCCCTTTGGGGGGAGGCCGGGAGACCCAGTACTTC.

The rearrangement links TRBV27 to TRBJ1-1, with D perhaps matching TRBD1 (5 bases). The CDR3 runs to 12 residues. Germline V gene sequence: CDR1 MNHEY, CDR2 SMNVEV (reference sequence). V was pared by 2 bases and J by 11 bases, with 12 bases between. The CDR3 spells CASSLSGGDAFF. In DNA, the CDR3 is TGTGCCAGCAGTTTAAGTGGGGGGGATGCTTTCTTT.

This clone turned up a few times. The V call is TRBV4-1, the J call TRBJ2-7, with 7 bases lining up with TRBD2. V lost 2 bases and J lost 3; bases outside the gene matches: 7. From germline, CDR1 is MGHRA and CDR2 YSYEKL. The length of the CDR3 is 15 residues. CDR3 sequence reads: CASSQHRLAFYEQYF. The CDR3 region has the DNA TGCGCCAGCAGCCAACACAGACTAGCTTTCTACGAGCAGTACTTC.

This clone was detected a few times. The rearrangement links TRBV19 to TRBJ2-7; 9 bases map to TRBD1. Germline loops: CDR1 LNHDA, CDR2 SQIVND (reference sequence). V shed 5 bases, J shed 2 bases, and the junction held 7 bases outside the gene matches. CDR3 size: 15 residues. CDR3 bases: TGTGCCAGTAGTGCAGACAGGGGGGCTACCTACGAGCAGTACTTC. Encoded protein: CASSADRGATYEQYF.

CDR3 sequence (DNA): TGTGCCAGCAGCTCAGGCGCTCCAGGGGGCAGAGAGACCCAGTACTTC. Its translation is CASSSGAPGGRETQYF. The J gene is TRBJ2-5, the V gene TRBV11-2; 8 bases line up with TRBD1. V shed 4 bases and J 4 bases; nucleotides not matched to a gene: 11. There are 16 residues in the CDR3. Germline loops: CDR1 SGHAT, CDR2 FQNNGV.

In this sample, this clone turned up a few times. The CDR3 here is CASSPGTGLNTGELFF. Here the CDR3 DNA reads TGCGCCAGCAGCCCCGGGACAGGGCTAAACACCGGGGAGCTGTTTTTT. The V call is TRBV5-1, the J call TRBJ2-2; 9 nucleotides line up with TRBD1. V dropped 4 bases and J dropped 2; count of bases not matched to a gene: 6. Germline CDR1 and CDR2: SGHRS and YFSETQ. The CDR3 covers 16 residues.

A few counts support this clone. V is TRBV6-5 and J is TRBJ2-1; D gene unclear. Looked up from germline, CDR1 is MNHEY and CDR2 is SVGAGI. The CDR3 sequence is 12 residues long. Trimming cost V 6 bases and J 5 bases, with 8 bases left between them. Here the CDR3 reads CASRMRDNEQFF. The CDR3 DNA reads TGTGCCAGCAGAATGAGAGACAATGAGCAGTTCTTC.

This clone was seen a handful of times. The V call is TRBV25-1, the J call TRBJ1-1, with D possibly matching TRBD1 (6 bases). The V and J ends lost 4 bases and 4 bases respectively, with 13 bases between them. The CDR3 is 14 residues long. Germline V CDR1 and CDR2: MGHDK, SYGVNS. In nucleotides, the CDR3 is TGTGCCAGCAGTGTGACAGGCACGGTCACTGAAGCTTTCTTT. It specifies CASSVTGTVTEAFF.